These T cell receptor beta chains were read from a single sample in a study of blood T cell repertoires in COVID-19. Assay used: immunoSEQ multiplex PCR; TCRdb lists only in-frame clones, some missing. The sample comprises about 130,000 clones, roughly 80% of which are singletons, and approximately 11% rests with the top ten. The sequencing input was peripheral blood. The receptors come from a man aged 60 to 75 who had recovered from COVID-19. Each CDR3 is given with its conserved first and last residue. D genes are given only for firm matches. Size is stated for part of the rows, as once, few or many counts, or as a class when the clone is expanded.

d_gene: .
v_gene: TRBV10-3
abundance: many
j_gene: TRBJ1-2
CDR3aa: CAIRGDTANYGYTF
CDR3nt: TGTGCCATCAGGGGTGACACCGCTAACTATGGCTACACCTTC

d_gene: .
v_gene: TRBV6-5
abundance: few
j_gene: TRBJ1-1
CDR3aa: CASSGGWDTEAFF
CDR3nt: TGTGCCAGCTCGGGGGGCTGGGACACTGAAGCTTTCTTT

d_gene: TRBD1
v_gene: TRBV7-3
abundance: .
j_gene: TRBJ1-2
CDR3aa: CASSSTGGDYGYTF
CDR3nt: TGTGCCAGCAGCTCGACAGGGGGCGACTATGGCTACACCTTC

d_gene: .
v_gene: TRBV10-3
abundance: .
j_gene: TRBJ2-5
CDR3aa: CAISAYRVGGSGQETQYF
CDR3nt: TGTGCCATCAGTGCTTATCGCGTAGGCGGCAGCGGCCAAGAGACCCAGTACTTC

d_gene: TRBD2
v_gene: TRBV18
abundance: .
j_gene: TRBJ2-3
CDR3aa: CASSPQLAGSTDTQYF
CDR3nt: TGTGCCAGCTCACCCCAACTAGCGGGGAGCACAGATACGCAGTATTTT

d_gene: .
v_gene: TRBV19
abundance: .
j_gene: TRBJ2-2
CDR3aa: CASIEVGRGELFF
CDR3nt: TGTGCCAGTATCGAGGTGGGTCGCGGGGAGCTGTTTTTT

d_gene: TRBD2
v_gene: TRBV9
abundance: .
j_gene: TRBJ2-1
CDR3aa: CASSVLAGVDHNEQFF
CDR3nt: TGTGCCAGCAGCGTTCTAGCGGGAGTTGACCACAATGAGCAGTTCTTC

d_gene: TRBD2
v_gene: TRBV6-5
abundance: .
j_gene: TRBJ2-7
CDR3aa: CASTELAVSSYEQYF
CDR3nt: TGTGCCAGCACCGAACTAGCGGTCAGCTCCTACGAGCAGTACTTC

d_gene: .
v_gene: TRBV4-1
abundance: once
j_gene: TRBJ2-3
CDR3aa: CASSPGTLTDTQYF
CDR3nt: TGCGCCAGCAGCCCGGGGACTCTCACAGATACGCAGTATTTT

d_gene: .
v_gene: TRBV5-1
abundance: few
j_gene: TRBJ1-2
CDR3aa: CASSLGPPSRGYTF
CDR3nt: TGCGCCAGCAGCTTGGGCCCTCCTAGTCGCGGCTACACCTTC

d_gene: TRBD2
v_gene: TRBV28
abundance: .
j_gene: TRBJ2-1
CDR3aa: CASSKGVAGEYNEQFF
CDR3nt: TGTGCCAGCAGTAAAGGGGTAGCGGGAGAGTACAATGAGCAGTTCTTC

d_gene: .
v_gene: TRBV5-1
abundance: .
j_gene: TRBJ2-5
CDR3aa: CASSLSPGAGLQETQYF
CDR3nt: TGCGCCAGCAGCTTGTCACCGGGCGCGGGGCTCCAAGAGACCCAGTACTTC

d_gene: .
v_gene: TRBV6-5
abundance: .
j_gene: TRBJ1-5
CDR3aa: CASSYSRNQPQHF
CDR3nt: TGTGCCAGCAGTTACTCCCGGAATCAGCCCCAGCATTTT

d_gene: .
v_gene: TRBV19
abundance: .
j_gene: TRBJ2-2
CDR3aa: CASSAGQSNTGELFF
CDR3nt: TGTGCCAGTAGTGCGGGACAGTCGAACACCGGGGAGCTGTTTTTT

d_gene: TRBD1
v_gene: TRBV3-1/TRBV3-2
abundance: .
j_gene: TRBJ1-2
CDR3aa: CASSQAQGAEGYTF
CDR3nt: TGTGCCAGCAGCCAAGCCCAGGGGGCGGAGGGCTACACCTTC

d_gene: .
v_gene: TRBV30
abundance: .
j_gene: TRBJ1-2
CDR3aa: CAWGLRGYGYTF
CDR3nt: TGTGCCTGGGGTCTCAGGGGTTATGGCTACACCTTC

d_gene: TRBD1
v_gene: TRBV30
abundance: .
j_gene: TRBJ1-1
CDR3aa: CAWSRDRGRPEAFF
CDR3nt: TGTGCCTGGAGCCGCGACAGGGGGCGCCCGGAAGCTTTCTTT

d_gene: .
v_gene: TRBV19
abundance: .
j_gene: TRBJ2-2
CDR3aa: CATLGTQFANTGELFF
CDR3nt: TGTGCCACCTTGGGGACTCAGTTCGCGAACACCGGGGAGCTGTTTTTT

d_gene: TRBD1
v_gene: TRBV30
abundance: .
j_gene: TRBJ2-1
CDR3aa: CAWSAQGAEQFF
CDR3nt: TGTGCCTGGAGTGCGCAGGGGGCTGAGCAGTTCTTC

d_gene: TRBD2
v_gene: TRBV10-3
abundance: .
j_gene: TRBJ2-3
CDR3aa: CAISLSGTGTDTQYF
CDR3nt: TGTGCCATCAGTCTTAGCGGGACGGGCACAGATACGCAGTATTTT

d_gene: .
v_gene: TRBV10-3
abundance: .
j_gene: TRBJ1-5
CDR3aa: CAISDGQPNQPQHF
CDR3nt: TGTGCCATCAGTGACGGACAGCCGAATCAGCCCCAGCATTTT

d_gene: .
v_gene: TRBV15
abundance: .
j_gene: TRBJ2-6
CDR3aa: CATSRRGGQDSSGANVLTF
CDR3nt: TGTGCCACCAGCAGGAGGGGGGGACAGGATAGCTCTGGGGCCAACGTCCTGACTTTC

d_gene: .
v_gene: TRBV7-6
abundance: .
j_gene: TRBJ1-1
CDR3aa: CASSPAPTADTEAFF
CDR3nt: TGTGCCAGCAGCCCCGCACCGACGGCGGACACTGAAGCTTTCTTT

d_gene: .
v_gene: TRBV4-3
abundance: .
j_gene: TRBJ2-5
CDR3aa: CASSQDRGSETQYF
CDR3nt: TGCGCCAGCAGCCAAGATCGGGGGAGCGAGACCCAGTACTTC

d_gene: .
v_gene: TRBV19
abundance: .
j_gene: TRBJ1-6
CDR3aa: CASSRQPPSPLHF
CDR3nt: TGTGCCAGTAGTCGACAACCCCCCTCACCCCTCCACTTT

d_gene: TRBD2
v_gene: TRBV11-2
abundance: .
j_gene: TRBJ2-1
CDR3aa: CASGAGGPKNNEQFF
CDR3nt: TGTGCCAGCGGAGCGGGAGGGCCAAAAAACAATGAGCAGTTCTTC

d_gene: .
v_gene: TRBV6-5
abundance: .
j_gene: TRBJ2-1
CDR3aa: CASSYLAGASYNEQFF
CDR3nt: TGTGCCAGCAGTTACCTTGCGGGGGCCTCCTACAATGAGCAGTTCTTC

d_gene: .
v_gene: TRBV5-1
abundance: .
j_gene: TRBJ2-5
CDR3aa: CASRQQETQYF
CDR3nt: TGCGCCAGCAGACAACAAGAGACCCAGTACTTC

d_gene: .
v_gene: TRBV9
abundance: .
j_gene: TRBJ1-1
CDR3aa: CASSASQGAEAFF
CDR3nt: TGTGCCAGCAGCGCCTCACAGGGCGCTGAAGCTTTCTTT

d_gene: .
v_gene: TRBV6-4
abundance: .
j_gene: TRBJ1-2
CDR3aa: CASLRSTYGYTF
CDR3nt: TGTGCCAGCCTAAGGAGTACGTATGGCTACACCTTC

d_gene: .
v_gene: TRBV4-3
abundance: .
j_gene: TRBJ1-1
CDR3aa: CASSQTVNTEAFF
CDR3nt: TGCGCCAGCAGCCAAACGGTTAACACTGAAGCTTTCTTT

d_gene: TRBD2
v_gene: TRBV29-1
abundance: .
j_gene: TRBJ2-3
CDR3aa: CSAAAGTDTQYF
CDR3nt: TGCAGCGCGGCAGCGGGGACAGATACGCAGTATTTT

d_gene: TRBD2
v_gene: TRBV11-2
abundance: .
j_gene: TRBJ2-1
CDR3aa: CARSGRGAGGQQFF
CDR3nt: TGTGCCCGCAGCGGGCGGGGGGCGGGGGGCCAGCAGTTCTTC

d_gene: .
v_gene: TRBV14
abundance: once
j_gene: TRBJ2-7
CDR3aa: CASSQTGIRYEQYF
CDR3nt: TGTGCCAGCAGTCAGACGGGTATCCGCTACGAGCAGTACTTC

d_gene: TRBD1
v_gene: TRBV7-2
abundance: .
j_gene: TRBJ1-4
CDR3aa: CASSLTGGNEKLFF
CDR3nt: TGTGCCAGCAGCTTGACAGGGGGCAATGAAAAACTGTTTTTT

d_gene: .
v_gene: TRBV12-3/TRBV12-4
abundance: .
j_gene: TRBJ1-2
CDR3aa: CASSLSGRSGYTF
CDR3nt: TGTGCCAGCAGTTTAAGTGGAAGGAGCGGCTACACCTTC

d_gene: .
v_gene: TRBV6-6
abundance: .
j_gene: TRBJ2-7
CDR3aa: CASTPGTRNYEQYF
CDR3nt: TGTGCCAGCACTCCGGGGACACGAAACTACGAGCAGTACTTC

d_gene: TRBD1
v_gene: TRBV20-1
abundance: .
j_gene: TRBJ1-5
CDR3aa: CSASLDRGFNQPQHF
CDR3nt: TGCAGTGCTAGTCTGGACAGGGGTTTCAATCAGCCCCAGCATTTT

d_gene: .
v_gene: TRBV19
abundance: .
j_gene: TRBJ1-1
CDR3aa: CASSIGRNTEAFF
CDR3nt: TGTGCCAGTAGTATAGGGAGGAACACTGAAGCTTTCTTT

d_gene: .
v_gene: TRBV19
abundance: once
j_gene: TRBJ1-1
CDR3aa: CASSIWEGGTEAFF
CDR3nt: TGTGCCAGTAGTATCTGGGAGGGAGGCACTGAAGCTTTCTTT

d_gene: .
v_gene: TRBV3-1/TRBV3-2
abundance: .
j_gene: TRBJ2-3
CDR3aa: CASSPWGEGTDTQYF
CDR3nt: TGTGCCAGCAGTCCCTGGGGGGAAGGCACAGATACGCAGTATTTT